The source of this T cell receptor beta chain is a study of early T cells in non-severe SARS-CoV-2 infection (TCRdb year 2021). Describing the broader study: Bulk RNA from unsorted whole blood was used for TCR sequencing, so alpha and beta chains could not be paired.

Summary of the overall study and its limitations: Matching against VDJdb was skewed toward anti-spike CD8 responses, likely underestimated virus-specific expansions, and missed private and CD4 specificities.

The method was 5' RACE. Sequencer: NextSeq 500. In the TCR library protocol, unique molecular identifiers were attached to individual cDNA molecules to correct for PCR bias and sequencing error. TCR alpha and beta chains were both sequenced, and the abundances of alpha and beta sequences in each sample were closely correlated with each other. The published analysis was carried out like this. Decombinator V4 was used to perform V gene, J gene and CDR3 annotation of TCR sequences. Expanded TCRs were defined as changing significantly between any two time points under a Poisson model with p below 0.0001. Abundances of TCRs were expressed as counts per million after normalisation to the total number of TCRs sequenced in each sample. TRAV1-2 paired with TRAJ12, TRAJ20 or TRAJ33 defined MAIT TCRs, while TRAV10 paired with TRAJ18 defined iNKT TCRs. A search of VDJdb, accessed on 1 November 2021, was run for TCRs annotated to CMV, EBV and SARS-CoV-2, with TCRs annotated for multiple antigens excluded. Clones were called with MiXCR by TCRdb after fastp trimmed the public reads at Q25, and only in-frame beta chains were retained. Records with the same CDR3 protein are collapsed into one entry carrying the most frequent genes and DNA. These V and J calls derive from TCRdb rather than the authors' analysis. In all, the sample holds some 50,000 distinct CDR3 sequences, and roughly 5.7% of those were seen once. The top ten clones comprise under 7% of the sample.

This was a case-control study nested in a cohort of healthcare workers in London, UK, who had nasopharyngeal swab PCR tests and blood samples taken every week. Healthcare workers were recruited during the week of the UK lockdown, between 23 and 31 March 2020, and followed weekly for up to 16 weeks. This clonotype was seen only a few times. Its antigen specificity is not known. No much larger clonotype is one base removed from it; base qualities were not supplied. The CDR3 covers 13 residues, taking in both the cysteine and the phenylalanine. Only CDR3 DNA remains: 39 bases, in frame from the first base. Germline trimming: 6 bases from V, 5 bases from J; junction bases outside gene matches: 6.

The chain was built from TRBV12-3 or TRBV12-4 and TRBJ2-5; TRBD1 agrees with 7 junctional bases. The TCR was taken from an adult who was a healthcare worker with PCR-confirmed SARS-CoV-2 infection or an uninfected control (not recorded which). This sample comprised whole blood, obtained at baseline. At the DNA level, the sequence is TGTGCCAGCAGACTAACAGGGGCGGAGACCCAGTACTTC. Protein translation: CASRLTGAETQYF.